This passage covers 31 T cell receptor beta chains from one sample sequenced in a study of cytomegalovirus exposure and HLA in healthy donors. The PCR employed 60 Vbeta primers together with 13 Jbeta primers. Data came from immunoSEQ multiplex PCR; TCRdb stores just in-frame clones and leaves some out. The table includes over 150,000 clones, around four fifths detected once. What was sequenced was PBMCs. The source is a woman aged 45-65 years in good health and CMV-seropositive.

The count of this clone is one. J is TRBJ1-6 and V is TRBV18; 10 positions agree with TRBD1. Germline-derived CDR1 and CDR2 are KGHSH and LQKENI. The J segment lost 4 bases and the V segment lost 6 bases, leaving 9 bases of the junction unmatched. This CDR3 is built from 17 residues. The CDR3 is CASSPVGQGRYNSPLHF. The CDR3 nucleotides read TGTGCCAGCTCCCCCGTGGGACAGGGGCGGTATAATTCACCCCTCCACTTT.

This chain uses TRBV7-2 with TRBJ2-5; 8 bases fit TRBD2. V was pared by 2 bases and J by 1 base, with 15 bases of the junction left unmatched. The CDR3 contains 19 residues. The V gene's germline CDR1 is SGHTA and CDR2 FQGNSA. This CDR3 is CASSLRSPGSGGPQETQYF. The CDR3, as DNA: TGTGCCAGCAGCTTAAGATCGCCCGGCAGCGGGGGCCCCCAAGAGACCCAGTACTTC. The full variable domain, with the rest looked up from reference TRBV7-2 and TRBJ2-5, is GAGVSQSPSNKVTEKGKDVELRCDPISGHTALYWYRQSLGQGLEFLIYFQGNSAPDKSGLPSDRFSAERTGGSVSTLTIQRTQQEDSAVYLCASSLRSPGSGGPQETQYFGPGTRLLVL.

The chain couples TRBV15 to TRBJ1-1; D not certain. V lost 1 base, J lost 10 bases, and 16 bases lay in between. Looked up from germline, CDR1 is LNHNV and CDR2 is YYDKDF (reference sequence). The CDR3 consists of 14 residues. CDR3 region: CATSRVSGYGGAFF. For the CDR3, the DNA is TGTGCCACCAGCAGAGTTTCGGGTTATGGAGGAGCTTTCTTT. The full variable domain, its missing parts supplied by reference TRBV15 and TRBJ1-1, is DAMVIQNPRYQVTQFGKPVTLSCSQTLNHNVMYWYQQKSSQAPKLLFHYYDKDFNNEADTPDNFQSRRPNTSFCFLDIRSPGLGDTAMYLCATSRVSGYGGAFFGQGTRLTVV.

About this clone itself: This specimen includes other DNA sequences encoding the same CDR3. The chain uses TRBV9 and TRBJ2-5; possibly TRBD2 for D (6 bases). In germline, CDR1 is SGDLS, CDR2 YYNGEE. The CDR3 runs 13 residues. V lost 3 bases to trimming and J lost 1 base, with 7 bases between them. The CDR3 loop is CASSAGSQETQYF. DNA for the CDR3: TGTGCCAGCAGCGCCGGGAGCCAAGAGACCCAGTACTTC.

The CDR3 bases are TGTGCCAGCACCTCGCCGGGACAGGTTTTCCCAGATACGCAGTATTTT. Residues: CASTSPGQVFPDTQYF. The V call is TRBV7-9, the J call TRBJ2-3; 8 bases are shared with TRBD1. V shed 7 bases and J 4 bases; nucleotides not matched to a gene: 13. This CDR3 contains 16 residues. CDR1 is SEHNR and CDR2 is FQNEAQ in the germline V gene (reference sequence).

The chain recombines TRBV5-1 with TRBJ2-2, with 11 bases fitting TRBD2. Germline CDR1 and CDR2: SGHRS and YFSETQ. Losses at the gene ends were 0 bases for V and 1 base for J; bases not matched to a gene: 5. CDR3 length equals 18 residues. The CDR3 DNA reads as TGCGCCAGCAGCTTGGAGCCCACTAGCGGGAGGAACACCGGGGAGCTGTTTTTT. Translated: CASSLEPTSGRNTGELFF.

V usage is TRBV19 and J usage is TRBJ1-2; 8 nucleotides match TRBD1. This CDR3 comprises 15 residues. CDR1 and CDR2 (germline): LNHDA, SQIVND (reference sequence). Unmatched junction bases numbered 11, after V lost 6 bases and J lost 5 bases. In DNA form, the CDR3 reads TGTGCCAGTAGCCACCCCGGACAGGGACGATATGGCTACACCTTC. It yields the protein CASSHPGQGRYGYTF.

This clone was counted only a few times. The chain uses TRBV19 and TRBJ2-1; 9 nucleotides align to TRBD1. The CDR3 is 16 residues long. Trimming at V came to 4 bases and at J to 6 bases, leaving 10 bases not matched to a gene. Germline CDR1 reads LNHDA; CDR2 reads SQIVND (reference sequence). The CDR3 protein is CASSSPGTGKSNEQFF. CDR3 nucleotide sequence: TGTGCCAGTAGTAGTCCCGGGACAGGGAAATCCAATGAGCAGTTCTTC.

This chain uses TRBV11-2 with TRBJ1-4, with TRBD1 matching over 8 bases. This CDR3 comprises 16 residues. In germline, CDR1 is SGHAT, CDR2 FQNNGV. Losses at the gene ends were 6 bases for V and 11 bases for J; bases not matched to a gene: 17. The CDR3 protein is CASRNPGGGPRGKLFF. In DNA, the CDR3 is TGTGCCAGCAGAAACCCAGGGGGCGGTCCCCGGGGGAAACTGTTTTTT. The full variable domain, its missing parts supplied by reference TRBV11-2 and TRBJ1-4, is EAGVAQSPRYKIIEKRQSVAFWCNPISGHATLYWYQQILGQGPKLLIQFQNNGVVDDSQLPKDRFSAERLKGVDSTLKIQPAKLEDSAVYLCASRNPGGGPRGKLFFGSGTQLSVL.

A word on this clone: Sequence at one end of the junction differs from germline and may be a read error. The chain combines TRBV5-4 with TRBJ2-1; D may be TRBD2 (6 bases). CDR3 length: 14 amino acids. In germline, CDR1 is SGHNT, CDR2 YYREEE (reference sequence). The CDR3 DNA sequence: TGTGCCAGCAGGTTGGAGGGGCCTATAGATGAGCAGTTCTTC. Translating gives CASRLEGPIDEQFF.

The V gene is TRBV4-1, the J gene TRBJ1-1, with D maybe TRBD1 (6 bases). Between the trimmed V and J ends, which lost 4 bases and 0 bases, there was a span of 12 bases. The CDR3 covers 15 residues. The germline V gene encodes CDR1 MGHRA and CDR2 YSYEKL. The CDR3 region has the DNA TGCGCCAGCAGCCTCCGGACAGACTTGAACACTGAAGCTTTCTTT. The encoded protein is CASSLRTDLNTEAFF.

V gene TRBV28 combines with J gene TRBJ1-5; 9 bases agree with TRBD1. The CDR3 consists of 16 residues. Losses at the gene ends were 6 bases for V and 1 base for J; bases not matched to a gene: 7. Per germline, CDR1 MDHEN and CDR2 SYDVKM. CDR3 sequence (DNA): TGTGCCAGCAGCCGCCGGACAGGGGAAAGCAATCAGCCCCAGCATTTT. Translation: CASSRRTGESNQPQHF.

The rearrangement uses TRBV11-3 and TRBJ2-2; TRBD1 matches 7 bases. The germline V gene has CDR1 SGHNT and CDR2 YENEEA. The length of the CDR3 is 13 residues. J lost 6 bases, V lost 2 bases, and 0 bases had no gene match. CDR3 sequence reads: CASSLQGAGELFF. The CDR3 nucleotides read TGTGCCAGCAGCTTACAGGGGGCCGGGGAGCTGTTTTTT.

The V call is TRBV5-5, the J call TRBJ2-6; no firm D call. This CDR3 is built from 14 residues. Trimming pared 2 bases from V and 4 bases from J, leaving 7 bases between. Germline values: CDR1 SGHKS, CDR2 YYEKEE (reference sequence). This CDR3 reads CASSLLLGANVLTF. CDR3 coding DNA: TGTGCCAGCAGCTTACTGTTGGGGGCCAACGTCCTGACTTTC.

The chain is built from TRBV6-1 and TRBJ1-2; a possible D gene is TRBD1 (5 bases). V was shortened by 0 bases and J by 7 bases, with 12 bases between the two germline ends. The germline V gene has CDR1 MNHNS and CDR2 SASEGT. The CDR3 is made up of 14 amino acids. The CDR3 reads CASSEAGGGVGYTF. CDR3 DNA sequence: TGTGCCAGCAGTGAAGCCGGGGGAGGGGTTGGCTACACCTTC.

The CDR3 DNA reads as TGCGCCAGCAGCTTCGTCTTACAAGAGACCCAGTACTTC. Amino acid sequence: CASSFVLQETQYF. The chain couples TRBV5-1 to TRBJ2-5; D unresolved. CDR3 length: 13 residues. Germline V CDR1 and CDR2: SGHRS, YFSETQ. V was clipped by 2 bases and J by 2 bases, with 7 bases between them.

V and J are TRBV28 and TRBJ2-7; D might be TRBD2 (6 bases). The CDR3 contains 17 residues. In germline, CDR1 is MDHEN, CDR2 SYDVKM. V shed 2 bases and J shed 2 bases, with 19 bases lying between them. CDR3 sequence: CASSLTTPGLYTYEQYF. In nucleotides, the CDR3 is TGTGCCAGCAGTTTAACCACACCGGGACTCTATACCTACGAGCAGTACTTC.

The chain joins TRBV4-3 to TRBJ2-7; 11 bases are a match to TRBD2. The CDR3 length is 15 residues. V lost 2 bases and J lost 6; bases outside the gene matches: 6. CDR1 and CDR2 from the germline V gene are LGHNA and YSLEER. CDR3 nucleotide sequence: TGCGCCAGCAGCCAATATAGCGGGAGGGTGGGCGAGCAGTACTTC. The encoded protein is CASSQYSGRVGEQYF.

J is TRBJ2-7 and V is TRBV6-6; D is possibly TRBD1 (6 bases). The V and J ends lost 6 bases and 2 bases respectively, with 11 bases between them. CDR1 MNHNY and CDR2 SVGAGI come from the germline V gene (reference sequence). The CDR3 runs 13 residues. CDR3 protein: CASSSTGPYEQYF. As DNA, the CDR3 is TGTGCCAGCAGCTCTACAGGGCCCTACGAGCAGTACTTC.

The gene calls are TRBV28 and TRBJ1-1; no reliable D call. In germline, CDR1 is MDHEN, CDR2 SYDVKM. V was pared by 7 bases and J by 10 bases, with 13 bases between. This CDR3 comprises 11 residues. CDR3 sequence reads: CASKIAGRAFF. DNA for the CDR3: TGTGCCAGCAAGATAGCGGGTAGAGCTTTCTTT. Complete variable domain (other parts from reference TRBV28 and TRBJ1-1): DVKVTQSSRYLVKRTGEKVFLECVQDMDHENMFWYRQDPGLGLRLIYFSYDVKMKEKGDIPEGYSVSREKKERFSLILESASTNQTSMYLCASKIAGRAFFGQGTRLTVV.

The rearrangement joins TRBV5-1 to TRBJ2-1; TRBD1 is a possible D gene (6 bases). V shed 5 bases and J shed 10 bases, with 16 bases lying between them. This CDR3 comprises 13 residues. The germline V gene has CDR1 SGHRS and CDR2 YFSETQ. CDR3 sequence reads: CASSRGERGEQFF. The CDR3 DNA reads TGCGCCAGCAGTAGAGGGGAAAGGGGGGAGCAGTTCTTC.

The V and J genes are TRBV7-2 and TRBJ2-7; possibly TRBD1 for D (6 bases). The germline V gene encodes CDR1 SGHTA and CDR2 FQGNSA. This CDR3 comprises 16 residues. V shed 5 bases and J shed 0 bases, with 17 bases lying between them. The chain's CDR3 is CASSAMTGTISYEQYF. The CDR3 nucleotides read TGTGCCAGCAGCGCAATGACCGGGACAATCTCCTACGAGCAGTACTTC.

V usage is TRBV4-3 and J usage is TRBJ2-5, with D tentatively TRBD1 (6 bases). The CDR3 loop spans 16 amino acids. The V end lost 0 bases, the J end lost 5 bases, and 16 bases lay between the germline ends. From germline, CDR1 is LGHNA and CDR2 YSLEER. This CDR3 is CASSQEGNRVGETQYF. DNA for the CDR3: TGCGCCAGCAGCCAAGAGGGCAACAGGGTGGGGGAGACCCAGTACTTC.

This CDR3 is CASEGNTEAFF. The CDR3 DNA reads TGTGCCAGCGAGGGGAACACTGAAGCTTTCTTT. This chain joins TRBV28 and TRBJ1-1, with unresolved D. From germline, CDR1 is MDHEN and CDR2 SYDVKM. The CDR3 is 11 amino acids. Trimming took 8 bases from V and 1 from J, leaving 5 bases between them.

CDR3 nucleotide sequence: TGTGCCAGCAGGGTACAAGGGGACAAAAACATTCAGTACTTC. It encodes CASRVQGDKNIQYF. The V gene is TRBV7-2, the J gene TRBJ2-4; tentative D call: TRBD1 (5 bases). Looked up from germline, CDR1 is SGHTA and CDR2 is FQGNSA. This CDR3 spans 14 amino acids. Trimming shortened V by 6 bases and J by 3 bases, and 12 bases separated the two germline ends.

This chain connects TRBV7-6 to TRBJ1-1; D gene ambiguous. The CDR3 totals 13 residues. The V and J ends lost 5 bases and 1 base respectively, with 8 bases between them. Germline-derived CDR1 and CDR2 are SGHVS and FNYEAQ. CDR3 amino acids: CASSIDTNTEAFF. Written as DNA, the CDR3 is TGTGCCAGCAGCATTGACACGAACACTGAAGCTTTCTTT.

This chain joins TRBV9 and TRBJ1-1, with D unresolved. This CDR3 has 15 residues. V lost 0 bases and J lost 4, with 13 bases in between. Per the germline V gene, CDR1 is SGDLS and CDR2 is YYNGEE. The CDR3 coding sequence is TGTGCCAGCAGCGTAGCCGAGGGCTCGGGCACTGAAGCTTTCTTT. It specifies CASSVAEGSGTEAFF.

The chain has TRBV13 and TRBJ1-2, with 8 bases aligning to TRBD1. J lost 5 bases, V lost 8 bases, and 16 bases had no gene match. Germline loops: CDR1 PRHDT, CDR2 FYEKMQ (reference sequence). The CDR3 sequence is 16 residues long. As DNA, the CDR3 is TGTGCCAGCGCCCAGAACAGGGGGGAGGGCCCGTATGGCTACACCTTC. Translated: CASAQNRGEGPYGYTF.

The CDR3 coding sequence is TGTGCCTCAACGGGAGCAACTAATGAAAAACTGTTTTTT. Protein product: CASTGATNEKLFF. V and J are TRBV30 and TRBJ1-4; D unresolved. Germline CDR1 is GTSNPN and CDR2 is SVGIG (reference sequence). The CDR3 loop spans 13 amino acids. V was pared by 7 bases and J by 0 bases, with 9 bases between.

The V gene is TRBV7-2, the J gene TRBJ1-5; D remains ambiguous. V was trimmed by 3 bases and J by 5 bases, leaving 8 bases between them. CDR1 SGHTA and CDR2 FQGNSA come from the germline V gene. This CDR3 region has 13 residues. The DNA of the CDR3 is TGTGCCAGCAGCTTCCGAGGAGATCAGCCCCAGCATTTT. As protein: CASSFRGDQPQHF.

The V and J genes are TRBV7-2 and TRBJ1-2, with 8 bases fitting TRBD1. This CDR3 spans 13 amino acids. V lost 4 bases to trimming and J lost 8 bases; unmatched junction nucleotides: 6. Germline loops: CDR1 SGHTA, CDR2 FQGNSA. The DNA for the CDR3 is TGTGCCAGCAGCTCTCAGGGGGCAGGAGGCTACACCTTC. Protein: CASSSQGAGGYTF.